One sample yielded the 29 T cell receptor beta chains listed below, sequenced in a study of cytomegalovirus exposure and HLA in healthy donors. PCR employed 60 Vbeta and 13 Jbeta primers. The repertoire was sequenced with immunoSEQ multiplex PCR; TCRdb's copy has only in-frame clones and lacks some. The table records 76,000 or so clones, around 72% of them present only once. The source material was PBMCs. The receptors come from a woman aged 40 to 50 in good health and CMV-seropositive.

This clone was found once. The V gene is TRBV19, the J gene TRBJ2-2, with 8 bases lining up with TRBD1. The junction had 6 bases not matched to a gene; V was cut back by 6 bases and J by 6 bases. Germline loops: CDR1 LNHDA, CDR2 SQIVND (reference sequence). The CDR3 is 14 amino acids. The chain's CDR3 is CASRGQGWAGELFF. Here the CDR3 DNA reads TGTGCCAGTAGAGGACAGGGATGGGCCGGGGAGCTGTTTTTT.

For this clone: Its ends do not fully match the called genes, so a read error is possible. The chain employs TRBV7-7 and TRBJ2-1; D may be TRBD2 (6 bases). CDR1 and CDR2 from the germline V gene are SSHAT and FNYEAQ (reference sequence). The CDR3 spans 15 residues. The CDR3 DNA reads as TGTGCTAGCAGCCCCCAACCCCGGGGGAACAATGAGCAGTTCTTC. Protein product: CASSPQPRGNNEQFF.

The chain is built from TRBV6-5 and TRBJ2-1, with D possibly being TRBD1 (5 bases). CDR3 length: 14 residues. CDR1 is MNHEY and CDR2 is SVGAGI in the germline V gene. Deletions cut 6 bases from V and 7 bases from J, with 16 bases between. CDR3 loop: CASSQQVVKNEQFF. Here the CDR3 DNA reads TGTGCCAGCAGCCAACAGGTGGTGAAGAATGAGCAGTTCTTC.

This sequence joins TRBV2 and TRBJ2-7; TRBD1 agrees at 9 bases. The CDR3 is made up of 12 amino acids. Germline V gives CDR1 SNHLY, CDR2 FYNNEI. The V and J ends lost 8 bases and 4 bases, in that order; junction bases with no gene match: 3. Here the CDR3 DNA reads TGTGCCAGCTGGGACAGGGAGTACGAGCAGTACTTC. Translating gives CASWDREYEQYF.

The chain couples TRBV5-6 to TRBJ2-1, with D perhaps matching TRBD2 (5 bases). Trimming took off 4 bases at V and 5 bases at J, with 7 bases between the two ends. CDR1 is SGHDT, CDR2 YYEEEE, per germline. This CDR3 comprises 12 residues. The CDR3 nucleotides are TGTGCCAGCAGCCCCGGGAACAATGAGCAGTTCTTC. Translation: CASSPGNNEQFF.

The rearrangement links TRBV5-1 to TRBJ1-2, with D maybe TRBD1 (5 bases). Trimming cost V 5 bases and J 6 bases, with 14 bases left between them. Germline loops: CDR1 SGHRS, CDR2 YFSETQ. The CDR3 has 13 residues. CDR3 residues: CASSSGTEDGYTF. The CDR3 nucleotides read TGCGCCAGCAGTTCCGGGACTGAAGATGGCTACACCTTC.

CDR3 in DNA: TGTGCCAGCAGTGAGGGGGCTAGCGGGAGTAACGAGCAGTACTTC. It yields the protein CASSEGASGSNEQYF. The chain employs TRBV6-1 and TRBJ2-7; 10 nucleotides agree with TRBD2. The V and J ends lost 3 bases and 5 bases, in that order; junction bases with no gene match: 7. Germline CDR1 MNHNS, CDR2 SASEGT. This CDR3 is built from 15 residues.

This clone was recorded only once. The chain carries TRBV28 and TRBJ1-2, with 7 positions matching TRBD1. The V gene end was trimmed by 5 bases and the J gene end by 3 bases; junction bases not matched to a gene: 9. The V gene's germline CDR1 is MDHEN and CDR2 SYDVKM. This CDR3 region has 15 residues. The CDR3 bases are TGTGCCAGCAGTAAACCGGGACAGACCTACTATGGCTACACCTTC. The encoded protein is CASSKPGQTYYGYTF.

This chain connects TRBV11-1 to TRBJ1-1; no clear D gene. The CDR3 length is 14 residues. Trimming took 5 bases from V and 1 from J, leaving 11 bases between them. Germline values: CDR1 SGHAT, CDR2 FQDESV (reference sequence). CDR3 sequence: CASSRQGRNTEAFF. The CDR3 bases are TGTGCCAGCAGCCGGCAAGGGAGGAACACTGAAGCTTTCTTT.

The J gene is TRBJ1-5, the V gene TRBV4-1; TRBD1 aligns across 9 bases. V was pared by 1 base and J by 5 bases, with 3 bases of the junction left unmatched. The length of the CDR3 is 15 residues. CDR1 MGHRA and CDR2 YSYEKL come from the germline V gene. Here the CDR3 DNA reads TGCGCCAGCAGCCAAGGACAGGGGGGGCATCAGCCCCAGCATTTT. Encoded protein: CASSQGQGGHQPQHF.

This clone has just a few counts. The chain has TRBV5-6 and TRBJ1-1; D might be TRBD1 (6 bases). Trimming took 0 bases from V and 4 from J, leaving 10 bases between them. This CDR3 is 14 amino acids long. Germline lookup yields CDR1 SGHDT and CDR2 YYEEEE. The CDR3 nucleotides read TGTGCCAGCAGCTTGGGGGGGCGAGGCACTGAAGCTTTCTTT. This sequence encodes CASSLGGRGTEAFF.

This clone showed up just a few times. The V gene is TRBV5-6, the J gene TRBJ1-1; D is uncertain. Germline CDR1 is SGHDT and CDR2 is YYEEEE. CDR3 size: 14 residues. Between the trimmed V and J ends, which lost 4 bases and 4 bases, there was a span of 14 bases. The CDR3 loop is CASSGKGRGTEAFF. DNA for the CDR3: TGTGCCAGCAGCGGTAAGGGTCGGGGCACTGAAGCTTTCTTT.

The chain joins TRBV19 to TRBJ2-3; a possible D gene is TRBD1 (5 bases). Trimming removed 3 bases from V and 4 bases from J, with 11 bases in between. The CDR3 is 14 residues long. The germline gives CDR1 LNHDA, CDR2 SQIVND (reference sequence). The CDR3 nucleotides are TGTGCCAGTAGTATCATCACAGGCCCAGATACGCAGTATTTT. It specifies CASSIITGPDTQYF.

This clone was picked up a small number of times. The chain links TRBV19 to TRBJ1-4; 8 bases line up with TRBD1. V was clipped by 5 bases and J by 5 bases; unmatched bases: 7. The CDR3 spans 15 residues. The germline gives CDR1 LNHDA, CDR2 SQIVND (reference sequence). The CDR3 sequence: CASSLVTGANEKLFF. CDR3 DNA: TGTGCCAGTAGTCTTGTGACAGGGGCCAATGAAAAACTGTTTTTT. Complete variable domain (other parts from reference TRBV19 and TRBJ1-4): DGGITQSPKYLFRKEGQNVTLSCEQNLNHDAMYWYRQDPGQGLRLIYYSQIVNDFQKGDIAEGYSVSREKKESFPLTVTSAQKNPTAFYLCASSLVTGANEKLFFGSGTQLSVL.

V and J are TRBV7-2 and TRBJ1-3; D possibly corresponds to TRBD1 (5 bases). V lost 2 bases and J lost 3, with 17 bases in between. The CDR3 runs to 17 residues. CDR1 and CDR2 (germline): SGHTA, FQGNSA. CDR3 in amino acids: CASSLRVAGLGGNTIYF. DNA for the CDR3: TGTGCCAGCAGCTTAAGGGTTGCAGGGCTTGGTGGAAACACCATATATTTT.

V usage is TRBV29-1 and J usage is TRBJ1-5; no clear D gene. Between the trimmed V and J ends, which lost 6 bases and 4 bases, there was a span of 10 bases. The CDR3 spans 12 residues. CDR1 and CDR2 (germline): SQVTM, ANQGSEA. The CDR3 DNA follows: TGCAGCGTACGGGATCCAAATCAGCCCCAGCATTTT. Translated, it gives CSVRDPNQPQHF.

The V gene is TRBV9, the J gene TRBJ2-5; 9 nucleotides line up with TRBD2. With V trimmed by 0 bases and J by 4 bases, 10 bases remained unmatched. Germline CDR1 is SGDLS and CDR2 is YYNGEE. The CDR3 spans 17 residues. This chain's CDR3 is CASSVVASGVLGETQYF. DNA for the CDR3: TGTGCCAGCAGCGTAGTTGCTAGCGGGGTTCTCGGAGAGACCCAGTACTTC.

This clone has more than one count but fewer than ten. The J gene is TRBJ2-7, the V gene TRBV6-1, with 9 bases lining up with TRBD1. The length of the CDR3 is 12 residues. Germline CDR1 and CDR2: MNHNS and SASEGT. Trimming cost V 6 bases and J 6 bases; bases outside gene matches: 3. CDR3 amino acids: CASRKGQGEQYF. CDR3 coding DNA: TGTGCCAGCAGGAAGGGACAGGGCGAGCAGTACTTC.

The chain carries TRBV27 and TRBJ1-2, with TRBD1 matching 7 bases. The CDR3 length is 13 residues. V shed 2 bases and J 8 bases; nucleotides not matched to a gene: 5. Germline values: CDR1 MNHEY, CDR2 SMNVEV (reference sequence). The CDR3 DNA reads TGTGCCAGCAGTTTAAGGGGGCAAAGAGGCTACACCTTC. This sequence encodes CASSLRGQRGYTF.

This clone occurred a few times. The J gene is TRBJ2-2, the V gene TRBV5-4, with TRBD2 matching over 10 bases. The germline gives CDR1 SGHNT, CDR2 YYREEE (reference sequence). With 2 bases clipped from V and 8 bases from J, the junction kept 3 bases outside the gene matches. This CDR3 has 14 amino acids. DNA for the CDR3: TGTGCCAGCAGCTTCCCTAGCGGGAGAGGGGAGCTGTTTTTT. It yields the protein CASSFPSGRGELFF.

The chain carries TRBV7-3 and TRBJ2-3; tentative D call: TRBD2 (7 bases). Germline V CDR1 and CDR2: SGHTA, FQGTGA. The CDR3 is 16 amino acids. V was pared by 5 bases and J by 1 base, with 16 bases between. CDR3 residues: CASSHGGGPGTDTQYF. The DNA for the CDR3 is TGTGCCAGCAGCCATGGGGGGGGGCCGGGCACAGATACGCAGTATTTT.

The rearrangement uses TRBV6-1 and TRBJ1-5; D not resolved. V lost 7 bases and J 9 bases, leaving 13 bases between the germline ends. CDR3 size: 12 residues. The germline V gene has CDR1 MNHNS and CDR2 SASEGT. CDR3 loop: CASIPRVRPQHF. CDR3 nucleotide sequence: TGTGCCAGCATCCCGAGGGTTCGGCCCCAGCATTTT.

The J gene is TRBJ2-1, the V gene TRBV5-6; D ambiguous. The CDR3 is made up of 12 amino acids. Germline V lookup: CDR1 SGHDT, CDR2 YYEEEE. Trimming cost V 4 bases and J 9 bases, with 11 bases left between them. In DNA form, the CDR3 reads TGTGCCAGCAGCAAGAGTAGTGTTGAGCAGTTCTTC. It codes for CASSKSSVEQFF. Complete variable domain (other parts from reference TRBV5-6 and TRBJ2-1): DAGVTQSPTHLIKTRGQQVTLRCSPKSGHDTVSWYQQALGQGPQFIFQYYEEEERQRGNFPDRFSGHQFPNYSSELNVNALLLGDSALYLCASSKSSVEQFFGPGTRLTVL.

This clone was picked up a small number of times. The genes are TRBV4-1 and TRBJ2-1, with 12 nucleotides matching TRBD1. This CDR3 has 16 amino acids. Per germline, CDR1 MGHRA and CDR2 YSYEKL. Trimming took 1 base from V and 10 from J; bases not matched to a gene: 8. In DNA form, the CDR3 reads TGCGCCAGCAGCCAAGGCTGGGGACAGGGGGCAGGCGAGCAGTTCTTC. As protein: CASSQGWGQGAGEQFF.

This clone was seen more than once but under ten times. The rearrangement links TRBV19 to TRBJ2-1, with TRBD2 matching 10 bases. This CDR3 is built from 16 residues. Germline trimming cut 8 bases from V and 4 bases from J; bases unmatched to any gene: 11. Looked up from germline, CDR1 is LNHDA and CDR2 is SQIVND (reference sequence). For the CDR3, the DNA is TGTGCCAGTTCCAGCGGGGGGGCCATTTCGTACAATGAGCAGTTCTTC. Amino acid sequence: CASSSGGAISYNEQFF.

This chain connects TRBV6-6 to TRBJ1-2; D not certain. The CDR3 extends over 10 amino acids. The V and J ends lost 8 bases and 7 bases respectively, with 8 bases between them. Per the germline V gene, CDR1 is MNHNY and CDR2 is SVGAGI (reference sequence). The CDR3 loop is CASSFSGYTF. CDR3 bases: TGTGCCAGCTCCTTTAGTGGCTACACCTTC.

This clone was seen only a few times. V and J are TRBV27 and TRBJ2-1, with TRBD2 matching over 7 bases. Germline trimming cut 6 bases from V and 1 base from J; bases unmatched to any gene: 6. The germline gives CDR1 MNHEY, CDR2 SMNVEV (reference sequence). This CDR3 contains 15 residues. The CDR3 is CASRLAILSYNEQFF. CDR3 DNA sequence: TGTGCCAGCAGACTAGCGATCCTATCCTACAATGAGCAGTTCTTC.

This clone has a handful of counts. The CDR3 nucleotides are TGTGCCAGCAACAAGGAATTAGGGGCTGAAGCTTTCTTT. Translating gives CASNKELGAEAFF. The gene calls are TRBV5-4 and TRBJ1-1, with D maybe TRBD1 (5 bases). Trimming took off 6 bases at V and 6 bases at J, with 15 bases between the two ends. In germline, CDR1 is SGHNT, CDR2 YYREEE (reference sequence). The CDR3 is made up of 13 amino acids.

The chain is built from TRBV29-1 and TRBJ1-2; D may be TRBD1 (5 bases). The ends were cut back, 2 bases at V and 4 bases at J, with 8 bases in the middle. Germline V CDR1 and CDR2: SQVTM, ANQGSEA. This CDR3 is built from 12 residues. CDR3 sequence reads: CSVERGGYGYTF. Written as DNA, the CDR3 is TGCAGCGTTGAAAGGGGTGGCTATGGCTACACCTTC.